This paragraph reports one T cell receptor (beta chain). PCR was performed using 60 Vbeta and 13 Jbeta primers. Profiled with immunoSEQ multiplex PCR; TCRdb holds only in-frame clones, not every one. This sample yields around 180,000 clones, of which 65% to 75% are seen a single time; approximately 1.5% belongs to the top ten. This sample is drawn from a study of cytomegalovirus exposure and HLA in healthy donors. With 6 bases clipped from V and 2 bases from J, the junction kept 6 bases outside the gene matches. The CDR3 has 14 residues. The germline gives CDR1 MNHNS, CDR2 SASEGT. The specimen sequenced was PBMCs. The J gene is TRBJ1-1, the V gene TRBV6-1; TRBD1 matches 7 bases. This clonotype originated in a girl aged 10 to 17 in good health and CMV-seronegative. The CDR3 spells CASRQDRINTEAFF. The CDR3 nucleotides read TGTGCCAGCAGACAGGACAGGATTAACACTGAAGCTTTCTTT.